Listed here are 6 T cell receptor beta chains from one sample, sequenced in a study of blood T cell repertoires in COVID-19. Produced via immunoSEQ multiplex PCR; TCRdb's table is partial and in-frame only. The table has 200,000 to 250,000 clones, about four fifths seen once. The sequencing sample was made of peripheral blood. The receptors here all came from a woman of 80 years or more with COVID-19, enrolled during active disease.

The chain has TRBV27 and TRBJ1-2, with D perhaps matching TRBD1 (6 bases). Trimming cost V 2 bases and J 2 bases, with 12 bases left between them. CDR1 is MNHEY and CDR2 is SMNVEV in the germline V gene (reference sequence). The CDR3 sequence is 15 residues long. In DNA, the CDR3 is TGTGCCAGCAGTTTACGAGGGAGGGGGAACTATGGCTACACCTTC. Amino acids: CASSLRGRGNYGYTF.

This clone appeared a few times. This chain uses TRBV6-5 with TRBJ1-2, with D tentatively TRBD1 (6 bases). The germline gives CDR1 MNHEY, CDR2 SVGAGI. This CDR3 is built from 13 residues. V was clipped by 4 bases and J by 5 bases, with 11 bases between them. CDR3 DNA: TGTGCCAGCAGTTTCACAGGGATTTATGGCTACACCTTC. As protein: CASSFTGIYGYTF.

The chain uses TRBV3-1 (or the pseudogene TRBV3-2) and TRBJ1-1; no definite D call. Per the germline V gene, CDR1 is LGHDT and CDR2 is YNNKEL (reference sequence). There are 13 residues in the CDR3. The V and J ends lost 2 bases and 1 base respectively, with 5 bases between them. For the CDR3, the DNA is TGTGCCAGCAGCCAAAGGAGGAACACTGAAGCTTTCTTT. It translates to CASSQRRNTEAFF.

V and J are TRBV7-3 and TRBJ2-7; TRBD2 aligns across 9 bases. J lost 7 bases, V lost 2 bases, and 12 bases had no gene match. This CDR3 comprises 16 residues. Germline CDR1 is SGHTA and CDR2 is FQGTGA. The CDR3 loop reads CASSLSPTGRGGEQYF. DNA for the CDR3: TGTGCCAGCAGCTTATCCCCCACAGGGCGGGGGGGGGAGCAGTACTTC. Together with reference TRBV7-3 and TRBJ2-7, the CDR3 gives the full variable domain: GAGVSQTPSNKVTEKGKYVELRCDPISGHTALYWYRQSLGQGPEFLIYFQGTGAADDSGLPNDRFFAVRPEGSVSTLKIQRTERGDSAVYLCASSLSPTGRGGEQYFGPGTRLTVT.

A few counts support this clone. This rearrangement joins TRBV2 to TRBJ2-1, with a tentative D call TRBD2 (7 bases). The germline V gene has CDR1 SNHLY and CDR2 FYNNEI. V was trimmed by 3 bases and J by 10 bases, leaving 19 bases between them. The CDR3 runs to 15 residues. The CDR3 reads CASSEARGGRWEQFF. The CDR3, as DNA: TGTGCCAGCAGTGAGGCAAGGGGGGGACGGTGGGAGCAGTTCTTC.

This clone was seen only a few times. The chain links TRBV6-2 or TRBV6-3 to TRBJ1-5; no firm D call. The V gene lost 7 bases and the J gene lost 2 bases, with 12 bases spanning the gap. This CDR3 contains 14 residues. The germline CDR1 and CDR2 sequences are MNHEY and SVGEGT. CDR3 sequence: CASIPTGGNQPQHF. The CDR3 bases are TGTGCCAGCATCCCTACCGGGGGCAATCAGCCCCAGCATTTT.